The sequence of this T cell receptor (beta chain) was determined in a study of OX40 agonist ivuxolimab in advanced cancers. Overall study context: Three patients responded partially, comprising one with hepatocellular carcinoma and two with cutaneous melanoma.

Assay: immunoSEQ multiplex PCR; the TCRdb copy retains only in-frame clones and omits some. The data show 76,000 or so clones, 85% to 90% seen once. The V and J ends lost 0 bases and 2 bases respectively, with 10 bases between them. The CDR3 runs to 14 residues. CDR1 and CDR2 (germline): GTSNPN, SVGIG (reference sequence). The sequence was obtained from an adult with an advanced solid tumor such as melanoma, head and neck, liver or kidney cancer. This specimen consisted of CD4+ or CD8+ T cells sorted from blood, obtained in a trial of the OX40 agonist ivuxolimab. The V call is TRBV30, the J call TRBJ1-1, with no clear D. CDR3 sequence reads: CAWSVQTANTEAFF. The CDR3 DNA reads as TGTGCCTGGAGTGTACAAACAGCCAACACTGAAGCTTTCTTT.